This T cell receptor (beta chain) originates from a study of beta chain features in type 1 diabetes. The study's findings and limits: Whether HLA type influences TCRB rearrangement remained unresolved here.

Per the germline V gene, CDR1 is GTSNPN and CDR2 is SVGIG (reference sequence). This CDR3 has 12 residues. V gave up 2 bases and J gave up 7 bases, with 9 bases separating them. As for this clone: Its antigen remains unidentified.

Sequenced material consisted of expressed TCRB transcripts (all of the isolated RNA was reverse transcribed). The data were produced by immunoSEQ multiplex PCR, yet TCRdb's version contains in-frame clones alone and is incomplete. The repertoire holds hundreds of thousands of clones, with around 65% as singletons. Sequenced input: naive CD4+ T cells from blood. V and J are TRBV30 and TRBJ2-1, with a possible D match to TRBD1 (5 bases). The sequence was collected from a man in his thirties or forties in good health. CDR3 bases: TGTGCCTGGAGTCCAGGGCTGAATGAGCAGTTCTTC. Protein: CAWSPGLNEQFF.